These 2 T cell receptor beta chains were sequenced from one sample in a study of T cell repertoires in cytomegalovirus infection. TCRdb reprocessed the reads with MiXCR, giving one entry per CDR3 protein. The data show 630,000 or so distinct CDR3 sequences, around 24% seen once. The sequenced material came from CD8+ T cells from PBMCs. The source is a human donor in good health (CMV status not recorded). Some clones in this sample may be carry-over from other donors' samples.

There are a few counts of this clonotype. The chain links TRBV7-3 to TRBJ2-1; the D is unclear. CDR1 is SGHTA and CDR2 is FQGTGA in the germline V gene. The CDR3 is made up of 17 amino acids. The V end was cut by 1 base, the J end by 2 bases, with 15 bases between. CDR3 nucleotides: TGTGCCAGCAGCTTAATTAATCAGTATTCAGCCTACAATGAGCAGTTCTTC. Amino acids: CASSLINQYSAYNEQFF.

This clonotype was seen ten or more times. V and J are TRBV12-3 or TRBV12-4 and TRBJ2-3; 7 nucleotides line up with TRBD2. This CDR3 has 15 residues. Unmatched junction bases numbered 12, after V lost 7 bases and J lost 5 bases. CDR3 region: CASTSGRLPEDTQYF. As DNA, the CDR3 is TGTGCCAGCACCTCCGGGAGGTTACCCGAAGATACGCAGTATTTT.